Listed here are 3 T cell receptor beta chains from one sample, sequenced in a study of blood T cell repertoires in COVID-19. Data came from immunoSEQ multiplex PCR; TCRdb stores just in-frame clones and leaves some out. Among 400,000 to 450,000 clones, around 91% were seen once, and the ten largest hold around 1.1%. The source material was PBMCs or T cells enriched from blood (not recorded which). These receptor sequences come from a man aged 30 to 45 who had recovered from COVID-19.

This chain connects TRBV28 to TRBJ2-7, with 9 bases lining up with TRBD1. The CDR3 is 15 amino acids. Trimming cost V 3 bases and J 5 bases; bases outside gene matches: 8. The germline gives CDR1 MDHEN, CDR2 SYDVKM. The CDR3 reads CASSFPGQGNNEQYF. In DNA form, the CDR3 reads TGTGCCAGCAGTTTCCCAGGACAGGGGAACAACGAGCAGTACTTC.

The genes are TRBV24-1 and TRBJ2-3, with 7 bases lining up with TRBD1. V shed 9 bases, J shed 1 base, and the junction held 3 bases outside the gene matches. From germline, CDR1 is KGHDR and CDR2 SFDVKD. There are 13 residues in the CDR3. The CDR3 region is CATGTGGTDTQYF. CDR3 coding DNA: TGTGCCACCGGTACAGGGGGCACAGATACGCAGTATTTT.

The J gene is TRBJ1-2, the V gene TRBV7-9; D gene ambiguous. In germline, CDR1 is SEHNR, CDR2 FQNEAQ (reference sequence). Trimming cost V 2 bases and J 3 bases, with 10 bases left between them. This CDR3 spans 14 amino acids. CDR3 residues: CASSLMEGHYGYTF. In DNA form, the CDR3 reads TGTGCCAGCAGCTTAATGGAGGGTCACTATGGCTACACCTTC.